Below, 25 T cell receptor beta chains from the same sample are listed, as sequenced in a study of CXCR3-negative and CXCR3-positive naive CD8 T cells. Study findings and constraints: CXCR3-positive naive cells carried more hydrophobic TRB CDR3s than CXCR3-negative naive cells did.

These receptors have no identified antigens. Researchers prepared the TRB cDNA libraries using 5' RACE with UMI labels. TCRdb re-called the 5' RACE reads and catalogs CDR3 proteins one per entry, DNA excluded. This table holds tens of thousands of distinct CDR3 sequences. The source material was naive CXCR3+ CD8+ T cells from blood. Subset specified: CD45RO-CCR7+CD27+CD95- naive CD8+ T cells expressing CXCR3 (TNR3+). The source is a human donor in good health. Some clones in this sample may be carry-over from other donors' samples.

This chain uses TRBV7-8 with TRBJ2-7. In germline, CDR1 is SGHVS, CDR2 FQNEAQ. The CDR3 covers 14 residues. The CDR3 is CASSEPTDINEQYF. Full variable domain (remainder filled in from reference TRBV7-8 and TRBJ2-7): GAGVSQSPRYKVAKRGQDVALRCDPISGHVSLFWYQQALGQGPEFLTYFQNEAQLDKSGLPSDRFFAERPEGSVSTLKIQRTQQEDSAVYLCASSEPTDINEQYFGPGTRLTVT.

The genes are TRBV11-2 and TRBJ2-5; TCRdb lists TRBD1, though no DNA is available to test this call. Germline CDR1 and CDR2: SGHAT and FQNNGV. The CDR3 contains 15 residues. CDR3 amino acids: CASSTGMGNQETQYF.

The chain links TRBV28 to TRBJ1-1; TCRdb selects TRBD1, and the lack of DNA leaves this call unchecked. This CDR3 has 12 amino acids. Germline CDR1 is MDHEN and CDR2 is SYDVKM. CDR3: CASSLDRVVAFF.

This CDR3 reads CASSFWGGPTGELFF. The rearrangement uses TRBV28 and TRBJ2-2; the D gene TCRdb calls, TRBD1, cannot be checked with no DNA. The CDR3 sequence is 15 residues long. Germline lookup yields CDR1 MDHEN and CDR2 SYDVKM.

CDR3 in amino acids: CGSSNDKENTGELFF. V usage is TRBV21-1 and J usage is TRBJ2-2. TRBV21-1 represents a pseudogene. The CDR3 sequence is 15 residues long.

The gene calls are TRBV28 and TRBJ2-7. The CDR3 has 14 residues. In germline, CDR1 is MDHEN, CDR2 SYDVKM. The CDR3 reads CASSHRGGLYEQYF.

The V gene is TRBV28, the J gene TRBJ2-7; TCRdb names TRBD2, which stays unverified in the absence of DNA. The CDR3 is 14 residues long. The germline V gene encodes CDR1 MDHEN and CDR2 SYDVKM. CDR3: CATLGLAETYEQYF.

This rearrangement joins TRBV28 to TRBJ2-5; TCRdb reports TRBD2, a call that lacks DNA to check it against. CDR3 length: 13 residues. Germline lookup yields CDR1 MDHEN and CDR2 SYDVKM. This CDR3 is CASSPVVAGYHYF.

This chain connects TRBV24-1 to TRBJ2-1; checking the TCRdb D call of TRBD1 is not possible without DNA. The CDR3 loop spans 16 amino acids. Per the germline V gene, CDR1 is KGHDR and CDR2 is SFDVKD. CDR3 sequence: CATSDLGTLSYNEQFF.

CDR3 amino acids: CASSYSNSGGLHSGANVLTF. The chain carries TRBV6-2 or TRBV6-3 and TRBJ2-6; absent DNA, TCRdb's TRBD1 call cannot be checked. The CDR3 runs to 20 residues. CDR1 and CDR2 (germline): MNHEY, SVGEGT.

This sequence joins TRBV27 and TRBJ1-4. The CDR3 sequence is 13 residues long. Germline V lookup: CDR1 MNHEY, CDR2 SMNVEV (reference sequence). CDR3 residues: CASSLIGGEKLFF. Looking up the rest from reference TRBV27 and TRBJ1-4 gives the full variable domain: EAQVTQNPRYLITVTGKKLTVTCSQNMNHEYMSWYRQDPGLGLRQIYYSMNVEVTDKGDVPEGYKVSRKEKRNFPLILESPSPNQTSLYFCASSLIGGEKLFFGSGTQLSVL.

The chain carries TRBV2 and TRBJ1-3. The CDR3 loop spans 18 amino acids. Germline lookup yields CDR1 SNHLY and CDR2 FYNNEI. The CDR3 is CASSESGIQSLSGNTIYF.

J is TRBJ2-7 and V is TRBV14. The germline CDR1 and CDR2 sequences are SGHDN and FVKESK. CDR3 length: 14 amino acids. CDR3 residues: CASSQEGSSYEQYF. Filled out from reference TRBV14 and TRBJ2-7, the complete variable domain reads EAGVTQFPSHSVIEKGQTVTLRCDPISGHDNLYWYRRVMGKEIKFLLHFVKESKQDESGMPNNRFLAERTGGTYSTLKVQPAELEDSGVYFCASSQEGSSYEQYFGPGTRLTVT.

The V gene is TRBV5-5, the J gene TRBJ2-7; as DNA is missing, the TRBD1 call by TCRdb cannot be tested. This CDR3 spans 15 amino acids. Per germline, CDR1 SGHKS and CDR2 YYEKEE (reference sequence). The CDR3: CASSFLGRPSYEQYF.

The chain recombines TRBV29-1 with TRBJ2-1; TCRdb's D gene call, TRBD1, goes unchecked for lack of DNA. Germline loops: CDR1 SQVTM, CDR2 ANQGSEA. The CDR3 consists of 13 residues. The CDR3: CSVETGIGNEQFF.

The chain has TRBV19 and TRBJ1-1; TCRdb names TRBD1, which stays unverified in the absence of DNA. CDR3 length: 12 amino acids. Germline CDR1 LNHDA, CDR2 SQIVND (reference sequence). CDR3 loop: CASSWGATEAFF.

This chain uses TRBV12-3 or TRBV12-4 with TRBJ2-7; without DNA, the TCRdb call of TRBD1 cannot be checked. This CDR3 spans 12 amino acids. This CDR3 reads CASNLPGNEQYF.

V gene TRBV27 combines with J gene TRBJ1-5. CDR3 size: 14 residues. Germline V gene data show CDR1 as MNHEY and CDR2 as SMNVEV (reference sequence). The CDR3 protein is CASRRVAGNQPQHF.

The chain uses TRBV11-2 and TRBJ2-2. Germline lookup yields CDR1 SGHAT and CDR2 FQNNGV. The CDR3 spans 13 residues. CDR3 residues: CASTGVNTGELFF.

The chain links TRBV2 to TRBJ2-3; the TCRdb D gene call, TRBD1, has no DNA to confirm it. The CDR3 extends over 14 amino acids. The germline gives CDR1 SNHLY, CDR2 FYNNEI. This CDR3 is CATRDRGNADTQYF.

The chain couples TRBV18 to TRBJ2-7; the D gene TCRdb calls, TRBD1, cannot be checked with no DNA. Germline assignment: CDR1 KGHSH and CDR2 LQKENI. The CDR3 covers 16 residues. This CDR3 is CASSPRTRQFSYEQYF.

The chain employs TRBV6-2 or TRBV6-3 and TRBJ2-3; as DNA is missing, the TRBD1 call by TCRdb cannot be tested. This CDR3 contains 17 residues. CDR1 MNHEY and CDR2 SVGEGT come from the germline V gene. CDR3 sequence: CASSYAPGQAFTDTQYF.

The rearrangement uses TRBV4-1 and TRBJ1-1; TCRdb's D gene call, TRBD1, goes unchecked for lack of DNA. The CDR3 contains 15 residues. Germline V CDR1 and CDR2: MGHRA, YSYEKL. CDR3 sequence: CASSHGTAMNTEAFF.

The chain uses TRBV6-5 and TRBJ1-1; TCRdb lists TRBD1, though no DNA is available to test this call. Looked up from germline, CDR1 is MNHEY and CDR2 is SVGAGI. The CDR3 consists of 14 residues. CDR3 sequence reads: CASSFTGGNTEAFF.

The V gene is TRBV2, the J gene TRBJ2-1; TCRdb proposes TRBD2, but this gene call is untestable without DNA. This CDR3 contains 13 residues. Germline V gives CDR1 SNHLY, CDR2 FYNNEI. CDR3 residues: CATRGVNYNEQFF.